The 31 T cell receptor beta chains below were found in one sample sequenced in a study of T cell responses to AZD1222 COVID-19 vaccine. Assay: immunoSEQ multiplex PCR; the TCRdb copy retains only in-frame clones and omits some. The sample lists 69,000 or so clones, roughly 91% seen once, with 4% to 5% in the top ten. Specimen: peripheral blood, collected 28 days after the second dose of the MenACWY control vaccine. Receptors were obtained from an adult who received the MenACWY meningococcal vaccine as a control.

This clone was seen only once. The V and J genes are TRBV19 and TRBJ2-1; D is unclear. This CDR3 contains 14 residues. Germline V CDR1 and CDR2: LNHDA, SQIVND (reference sequence). The V end lost 5 bases, the J end lost 5 bases, and 13 bases lay between the germline ends. CDR3 in amino acids: CASSARQRNNEQFF. The CDR3 bases are TGTGCCAGTAGTGCCAGGCAGCGAAACAATGAGCAGTTCTTC.

This clone was found once. The rearrangement joins TRBV4-1 to TRBJ1-1; the match to TRBD1 covers 9 bases. The V segment lost 0 bases and the J segment 6 bases; nucleotides outside the gene matches: 11. CDR1 and CDR2 (germline): MGHRA, YSYEKL. The CDR3 is 17 amino acids. CDR3 region: CASSQERQGGAKAEAFF. The DNA for the CDR3 is TGCGCCAGCAGCCAAGAGAGACAGGGGGGGGCCAAGGCTGAAGCTTTCTTT.

The rearrangement joins TRBV5-4 to TRBJ2-1; 12 nucleotides agree with TRBD2. The CDR3 sequence is 16 residues long. In germline, CDR1 is SGHNT, CDR2 YYREEE (reference sequence). V shed 4 bases and J 4 bases; nucleotides not matched to a gene: 6. CDR3 nucleotides: TGTGCCAGCAGCCTAGCGGGAGGGCCACCATACAATGAGCAGTTCTTC. It translates to CASSLAGGPPYNEQFF.

The chain couples TRBV15 to TRBJ2-3; TRBD2 aligns across 7 bases. V lost 0 bases and J lost 2; bases outside the gene matches: 8. CDR1 and CDR2 (germline): LNHNV, YYDKDF (reference sequence). The length of the CDR3 is 17 residues. The CDR3 loop reads CATSRDVRGSYTDTQYF. The CDR3 DNA reads TGTGCCACCAGCAGAGATGTGCGGGGGTCATACACAGATACGCAGTATTTT.

This chain uses TRBV5-1 with TRBJ2-2; D ambiguous. Trimming cost V 2 bases and J 5 bases, with 4 bases left between them. The CDR3 consists of 12 residues. In germline, CDR1 is SGHRS, CDR2 YFSETQ. The CDR3 DNA sequence: TGCGCCAGCAGCTTTGATACCGGGGAGCTGTTTTTT. This sequence encodes CASSFDTGELFF. Based on the CDR3 plus reference TRBV5-1 and TRBJ2-2, the full variable domain is KAGVTQTPRYLIKTRGQQVTLSCSPISGHRSVSWYQQTPGQGLQFLFEYFSETQRNKGNFPGRFSGRQFSNSRSEMNVSTLELGDSALYLCASSFDTGELFFGEGSRLTVL.

The chain employs TRBV7-9 and TRBJ1-5, with a weak D call TRBD1 (6 bases). CDR3 length equals 15 residues. The germline CDR1 and CDR2 sequences are SEHNR and FQNEAQ (reference sequence). V was clipped by 4 bases and J by 3 bases, with 13 bases between them. The CDR3 DNA follows: TGTGCCAGCAGCTCAGGCGGACAGCTCAATCAGCCCCAGCATTTT. Encoded protein: CASSSGGQLNQPQHF.

This sequence joins TRBV2 and TRBJ2-3; D remains ambiguous. Looked up from germline, CDR1 is SNHLY and CDR2 is FYNNEI. The CDR3 has 12 residues. Between the trimmed V and J ends, which lost 3 bases and 3 bases, there was a span of 4 bases. In DNA form, the CDR3 reads TGTGCCAGCAGTGACGTAACAGATACGCAGTATTTT. Its protein is CASSDVTDTQYF.

The rearrangement joins TRBV29-1 to TRBJ2-1, with 12 bases fitting TRBD2. Germline CDR1 SQVTM, CDR2 ANQGSEA. CDR3 length: 16 residues. Germline trimming cut 7 bases from V and 8 bases from J; bases unmatched to any gene: 15. The CDR3 reads CSASLLAGGPVDEQFF. CDR3 DNA: TGCAGCGCCTCCCTCCTAGCGGGGGGGCCCGTTGATGAGCAGTTCTTC.

This chain joins TRBV10-1 and TRBJ2-3, with 10 bases lining up with TRBD2. The CDR3 is 17 amino acids. Looked up from germline, CDR1 is WNHNN and CDR2 is SYGVQD (reference sequence). After removal of 2 bases from V and 0 bases from J, the junction contained 5 bases not matched to a gene. The CDR3 DNA is TGCGCCAGCAGTGAGAAAACTAGCGGGGCGAGCACAGATACGCAGTATTTT. Translation gives CASSEKTSGASTDTQYF.

V gene TRBV28 combines with J gene TRBJ2-2; 13 bases are shared with TRBD2. This CDR3 comprises 17 residues. Germline V CDR1 and CDR2: MDHEN, SYDVKM. Trimming at V came to 0 bases and at J to 6 bases, leaving 4 bases not matched to a gene. CDR3 amino acids: CASSLWSLAGGPGELFF. As DNA, the CDR3 is TGTGCCAGCAGTTTATGGTCACTAGCGGGGGGGCCCGGGGAGCTGTTTTTT.

J is TRBJ2-3 and V is TRBV24-1; D gene uncertain. The ends were cut back, 3 bases at V and 5 bases at J, with 14 bases in the middle. CDR3 length: 15 amino acids. Germline CDR1 is KGHDR and CDR2 is SFDVKD. The CDR3 DNA reads TGTGCCACCAGTGATAACGCAAATACGGGAGATACGCAGTATTTT. This codes for CATSDNANTGDTQYF.

The gene calls are TRBV7-2 and TRBJ2-3; no clear D gene. The germline V gene encodes CDR1 SGHTA and CDR2 FQGNSA. V shed 1 base and J shed 4 bases, with 6 bases lying between them. This CDR3 is built from 13 residues. This chain's CDR3 is CASSLGVPDTQYF. The DNA of the CDR3 is TGTGCCAGCAGCTTAGGCGTCCCAGATACGCAGTATTTT.

The CDR3 region has the DNA TGTGCCAGCAGCGACTTAAGGGTCTCCGAGCAGTACTTC. Translation: CASSDLRVSEQYF. This sequence joins TRBV11-1 and TRBJ2-7; no clear D. The ends were cut back, 5 bases at V and 6 bases at J, with 14 bases in the middle. The CDR3 is 13 residues long. Germline lookup yields CDR1 SGHAT and CDR2 FQDESV (reference sequence).

This rearrangement joins TRBV6-5 to TRBJ1-1; D possibly corresponds to TRBD1 (5 bases). CDR3 size: 13 residues. Trimming removed 8 bases from V and 0 bases from J, with 10 bases in between. Looked up from germline, CDR1 is MNHEY and CDR2 is SVGAGI. The CDR3 region has the DNA TGTGCCAGCGAGACAGACCTGAACACTGAAGCTTTCTTT. As protein: CASETDLNTEAFF.

This chain joins TRBV7-2 and TRBJ1-5; D call uncertain. The germline V gene encodes CDR1 SGHTA and CDR2 FQGNSA. This CDR3 is 15 amino acids long. The V gene lost 2 bases and the J gene lost 4 bases, with 12 bases spanning the gap. Here the CDR3 reads CASSLIVGENQPQHF. The CDR3 nucleotides read TGTGCCAGCAGCTTAATCGTCGGGGAGAATCAGCCCCAGCATTTT. Full variable domain (missing parts from reference TRBV7-2 and TRBJ1-5): GAGVSQSPSNKVTEKGKDVELRCDPISGHTALYWYRQSLGQGLEFLIYFQGNSAPDKSGLPSDRFSAERTGGSVSTLTIQRTQQEDSAVYLCASSLIVGENQPQHFGDGTRLSIL.

The V and J genes are TRBV7-2 and TRBJ2-3; no clear D. The CDR3 totals 14 residues. Germline-derived CDR1 and CDR2 are SGHTA and FQGNSA. The germline V and J ends were trimmed by 2 bases and 5 bases, with 11 bases remaining between them. DNA for the CDR3: TGTGCCAGCAGCTTATTTGTCAAGGGAGATACGCAGTATTTT. Translation: CASSLFVKGDTQYF.

This rearrangement joins TRBV7-2 to TRBJ1-5, with D tentatively TRBD1 (6 bases). V was shortened by 1 base and J by 6 bases, with 10 bases between the two germline ends. Per the germline V gene, CDR1 is SGHTA and CDR2 is FQGNSA. The CDR3 spans 14 residues. The chain's CDR3 is CASSLVQGSQPQHF. Here the CDR3 DNA reads TGTGCCAGCAGCTTAGTCCAGGGGAGTCAGCCCCAGCATTTT.

V and J are TRBV3-1 (or the pseudogene TRBV3-2) and TRBJ2-3; 12 nucleotides agree with TRBD2. The germline gives CDR1 LGHDT, CDR2 YNNKEL (reference sequence). The CDR3 is 19 amino acids. The trim removed 0 bases at V and 0 bases at J, leaving 7 bases unmatched. CDR3 coding DNA: TGTGCCAGCAGCCAAGACGGACTAGCGGGATTCCCTAGCACAGATACGCAGTATTTT. Its translation: CASSQDGLAGFPSTDTQYF.

Only one count was recorded for this clone. The chain employs TRBV7-2 and TRBJ2-5; 9 bases align to TRBD1. V gave up 1 base and J gave up 5 bases; unmatched junction bases: 8. The CDR3 loop spans 16 amino acids. CDR1 is SGHTA, CDR2 FQGNSA, per germline. The CDR3 reads CASSLGYRGLQETQYF. CDR3 nucleotide sequence: TGTGCCAGCAGCTTAGGTTACAGGGGGCTCCAGGAGACCCAGTACTTC.

The V call is TRBV6-5, the J call TRBJ2-7; D is undetermined. The germline gives CDR1 MNHEY, CDR2 SVGAGI. V was clipped by 6 bases and J by 2 bases, with 5 bases between them. There are 11 residues in the CDR3. The chain's CDR3 is CASRLAYEQYF. In nucleotides, the CDR3 is TGTGCCAGCAGATTAGCCTACGAGCAGTACTTC.

The V gene is TRBV15, the J gene TRBJ2-5; D is tentatively TRBD1 or TRBD2 (6 bases each). Germline-derived CDR1 and CDR2 are LNHNV and YYDKDF (reference sequence). V was shortened by 5 bases and J by 9 bases, with 22 bases between the two germline ends. This CDR3 comprises 15 residues. CDR3: CATSGYRGPTPPQYF. The CDR3 nucleotides read TGTGCCACCAGCGGGTATCGGGGGCCCACCCCGCCCCAGTACTTC. Full variable domain (outside the CDR3, taken from reference TRBV15 and TRBJ2-5): DAMVIQNPRYQVTQFGKPVTLSCSQTLNHNVMYWYQQKSSQAPKLLFHYYDKDFNNEADTPDNFQSRRPNTSFCFLDIRSPGLGDTAMYLCATSGYRGPTPPQYFGPGTRLLVL.

The chain is built from TRBV5-1 and TRBJ1-4; 7 positions match TRBD1. V trimming: 4 bases; J trimming: 7 bases; junction bases outside the gene matches: 10. This CDR3 comprises 15 residues. From germline, CDR1 is SGHRS and CDR2 YFSETQ. The CDR3 DNA reads TGCGCCAGCAGCAGCTTGACAGGGTCGCGTGAAAAACTGTTTTTT. It specifies CASSSLTGSREKLFF.

V is TRBV19 and J is TRBJ1-1, with D possibly being TRBD1 (5 bases). V was clipped by 0 bases and J by 11 bases, with 10 bases between them. Germline V gives CDR1 LNHDA, CDR2 SQIVND (reference sequence). The CDR3 consists of 12 residues. The CDR3 DNA reads TGTGCCAGTAGTATAGATGACAGAAAGGCTTTCTTT. Its protein is CASSIDDRKAFF.

The chain is built from TRBV9 and TRBJ1-2; D is unclear. The V end was cut by 0 bases, the J end by 0 bases, with 9 bases between. Germline CDR1 and CDR2: SGDLS and YYNGEE. CDR3 length equals 15 residues. The DNA for the CDR3 is TGTGCCAGCAGCGTAGAACCTGCTACTAACTATGGCTACACCTTC. Amino acids: CASSVEPATNYGYTF. Looking up the rest from reference TRBV9 and TRBJ1-2 gives the full variable domain: DSGVTQTPKHLITATGQRVTLRCSPRSGDLSVYWYQQSLDQGLQFLIQYYNGEERAKGNILERFSAQQFPDLHSELNLSSLELGDSALYFCASSVEPATNYGYTFGSGTRLTVV.

With respect to this clone: The same CDR3 arises from other DNA sequences in this sample as well. This chain uses TRBV5-1 with TRBJ2-1; 7 positions agree with TRBD1. This CDR3 spans 13 amino acids. Trimming at V came to 2 bases and at J to 9 bases, leaving 5 bases not matched to a gene. Germline CDR1 SGHRS, CDR2 YFSETQ. The CDR3 sequence is CASSLAGGREQFF. For the CDR3, the DNA is TGCGCCAGCAGCTTAGCAGGGGGTCGTGAGCAGTTCTTC.

This chain connects TRBV28 to TRBJ1-2; 7 positions match TRBD1. Germline assignment: CDR1 MDHEN and CDR2 SYDVKM. V lost 6 bases, J lost 5 bases, and 3 bases stayed unmatched. This CDR3 spans 12 amino acids. The CDR3 is CASRPTGYGYTF. The CDR3 DNA is TGTGCCAGCAGGCCGACAGGGTATGGCTACACCTTC.

The chain recombines TRBV29-1 with TRBJ2-7; TRBD1 agrees at 10 bases. Per the germline V gene, CDR1 is SQVTM and CDR2 is ANQGSEA. The V gene end was trimmed by 2 bases and the J gene end by 2 bases; junction bases not matched to a gene: 18. The CDR3 runs 19 residues. CDR3 nucleotides: TGCAGCGTTGAAACGCCCGGACAGGGGGGGGACTTGTGGGCCTACGAGCAGTACTTC. Protein: CSVETPGQGGDLWAYEQYF.

V and J are TRBV30 and TRBJ1-2; a possible D gene is TRBD1 (6 bases). This CDR3 contains 13 residues. V was cut by 5 bases and J by 7 bases, with 17 bases left in between. Germline V gene data show CDR1 as GTSNPN and CDR2 as SVGIG (reference sequence). The CDR3 protein is CAWQDGGAGGYTF. CDR3 DNA sequence: TGTGCCTGGCAAGATGGGGGCGCGGGTGGCTACACCTTC.

This sequence joins TRBV29-1 and TRBJ1-6, with D hard to call. Germline V lookup: CDR1 SQVTM, CDR2 ANQGSEA. The CDR3 runs to 13 residues. V dropped 4 bases and J dropped 5 bases, with 9 bases sitting between them. This CDR3 is CSVGLTHNSPLHF. The CDR3 region has the DNA TGCAGCGTTGGATTAACCCATAATTCACCCCTCCACTTT. The variable domain in full, completed from reference TRBV29-1 and TRBJ1-6, reads SAVISQKPSRDICQRGTSLTIQCQVDSQVTMMFWYRQQPGQSLTLIATANQGSEATYESGFVIDKFPISRPNLTFSTLTVSNMSPEDSSIYLCSVGLTHNSPLHFGNGTRLTVT.

This clone was counted once. The genes are TRBV19 and TRBJ2-3, with D unresolved. The CDR3 totals 11 residues. Trimming cost V 6 bases and J 7 bases, with 8 bases left between them. The V gene's germline CDR1 is LNHDA and CDR2 SQIVND (reference sequence). The CDR3 loop is CASRQGNTQYF. CDR3 in DNA: TGTGCCAGTAGGCAAGGGAATACGCAGTATTTT.

The rearrangement joins TRBV4-2 to TRBJ2-2; D gene unclear. The CDR3 length is 15 residues. Trimming shortened V by 3 bases and J by 1 base, and 9 bases separated the two germline ends. Germline CDR1 LGHNA, CDR2 YNFKEQ. Here the CDR3 reads CASSHPAENTGELFF. CDR3 nucleotides: TGTGCCAGCAGCCATCCCGCCGAGAACACCGGGGAGCTGTTTTTT.